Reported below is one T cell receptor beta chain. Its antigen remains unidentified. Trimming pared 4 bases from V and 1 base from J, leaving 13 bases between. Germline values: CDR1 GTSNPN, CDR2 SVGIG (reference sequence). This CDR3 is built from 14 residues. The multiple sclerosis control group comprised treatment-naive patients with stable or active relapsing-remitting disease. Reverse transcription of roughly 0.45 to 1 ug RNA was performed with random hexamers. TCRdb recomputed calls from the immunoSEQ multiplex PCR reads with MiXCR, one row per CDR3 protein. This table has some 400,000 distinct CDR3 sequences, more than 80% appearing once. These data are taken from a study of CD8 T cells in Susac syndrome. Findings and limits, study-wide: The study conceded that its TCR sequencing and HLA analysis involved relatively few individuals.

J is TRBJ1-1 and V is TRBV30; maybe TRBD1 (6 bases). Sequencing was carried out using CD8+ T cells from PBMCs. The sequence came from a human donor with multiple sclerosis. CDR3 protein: CAWTIGRGNTEAFF. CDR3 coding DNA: TGTGCCTGGACCATTGGCAGGGGGAACACTGAAGCTTTCTTT.